The entry below gives a single T cell receptor beta chain sequence along with its context. Its antigen is not identified. Version v3.0 of the immunoSEQ assay ran at survey level. The assay was immunoSEQ multiplex PCR, and TCRdb's table has in-frame clones only and misses some. The sample has roughly 28,000 clones, about 82% seen once. This sample is drawn from a study of long-term antiretroviral therapy in people with HIV. Germline-derived CDR1 and CDR2 are PRHDT and FYEKMQ (reference sequence). With V trimmed by 5 bases and J by 2 bases, 9 bases remained unmatched. The CDR3 is made up of 15 amino acids. Findings of the study overall: Every time point showed a repertoire led by clones expanded before ART. ART was followed by higher diversity that remained below transplant donor controls. All blood samples came from the years 2004 to 2017, possibly under older ART regimens.

HIV-positive participants all received treatment in the United States. The gene calls are TRBV13 and TRBJ2-7; 7 bases are shared with TRBD2. The sequence derives from a man in his forties or fifties with HIV. The sequencing here drew on unsorted PBMCs, taken 3 years after starting antiretroviral therapy. The CDR3 is CASSGVAGTTYEQYF. CDR3 coding DNA: TGTGCCAGCAGCGGAGTAGCGGGTACGACCTACGAGCAGTACTTC.